This TCR beta chain was found in a study of blood T cell repertoires in COVID-19. In the study overall: PBMCs, B-cell-depleted T cells, or T cells provided the cDNA or gDNA that made up the material.

Researchers sorted participants into cohorts using their self-reported clinical history. The CDR3 runs 15 residues. Libraries were prepared by immunoSEQ multiplex PCR; TCRdb keeps only in-frame clonotypes and omits some of them. The sample consists of hundreds of thousands of clones, 85% to 90% of them appearing once. The chain couples TRBV21-1 to TRBJ1-2; the D call TRBD1 from the table was never checked on the DNA. TRBV21-1 is deemed a pseudogene. The material sequenced was PBMCs or T cells enriched from blood (not recorded which). This TCR came from a man aged 18 to 35 who had recovered from COVID-19. CDR3 in amino acids: CASSKLHRGINGYTF. The CDR3 DNA is TGTGCCAGCAGCAAACTTCACAGGGGGATTAATGGCTACACCTTC.